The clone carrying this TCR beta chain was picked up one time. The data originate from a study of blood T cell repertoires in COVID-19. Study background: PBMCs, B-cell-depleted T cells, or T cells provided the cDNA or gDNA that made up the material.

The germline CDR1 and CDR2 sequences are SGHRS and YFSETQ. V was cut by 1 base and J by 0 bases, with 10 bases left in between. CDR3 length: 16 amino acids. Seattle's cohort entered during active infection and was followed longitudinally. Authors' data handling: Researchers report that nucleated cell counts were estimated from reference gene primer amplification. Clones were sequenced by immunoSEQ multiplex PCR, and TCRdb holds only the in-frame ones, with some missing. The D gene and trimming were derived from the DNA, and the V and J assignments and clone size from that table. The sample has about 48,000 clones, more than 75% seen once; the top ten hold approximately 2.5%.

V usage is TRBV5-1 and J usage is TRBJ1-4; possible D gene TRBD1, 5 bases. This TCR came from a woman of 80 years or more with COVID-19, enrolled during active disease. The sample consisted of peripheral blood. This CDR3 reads CASSLTGGTTNEKLFF. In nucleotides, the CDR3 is TGCGCCAGCAGCTTGACCGGGGGGACAACTAATGAAAAACTGTTTTTT.